The clone carrying this TCR beta chain was found many times. Its antigen remains unidentified. The data are from a study of cytotoxic CD8 clonotypes in ibrutinib-treated CLL. Study information: Among patients, 24 responded partially and 2 completely; around 14 then stayed remitted and around twelve progressed after median 68 months. Study-wide results and limits: Clonality showed a rise at ibrutinib response that reversed toward baseline at progression. Public clonotypes proved infrequent, and on treatment they shrank or remained steady. Samples from sustained-remission and progressing patients were taken at different times.

Clones were sequenced by immunoSEQ multiplex PCR, and TCRdb holds only the in-frame ones, with some missing. The sample yields approximately 190,000 clones, 60% to 80% seen once. This CDR3 is 16 amino acids long. CDR1 and CDR2 from the germline V gene are SGHTA and FQGTGA. Trimming removed 5 bases from V and 0 bases from J, with 17 bases in between. The sequencing here drew on PBMCs, taken after 12 months of ibrutinib treatment. This chain connects TRBV7-3 to TRBJ2-7; the D is unclear. This receptor was taken from a human donor with chronic lymphocytic leukemia. This chain's CDR3 is CASSPRYRTDSYEQYF. The DNA of the CDR3 is TGTGCCAGCAGCCCCCGGTACCGCACCGACTCCTACGAGCAGTACTTC.